The next 24 T cell receptor beta chains were all read from a single sample in a study of blood T cell repertoires in COVID-19. Sequenced by immunoSEQ multiplex PCR; TCRdb stores in-frame clones only, minus some. The sample consists of approximately 300,000 clones, around nine tenths of them appearing once. Sequenced input: PBMCs or T cells enriched from blood (not recorded which). Receptors were obtained from a woman aged 25-40 years who had been exposed to COVID-19.

The chain uses TRBV5-1 and TRBJ2-2; 10 bases fit TRBD2. Germline trimming cut 9 bases from V and 4 bases from J; bases unmatched to any gene: 9. The CDR3 runs to 15 residues. The germline V gene encodes CDR1 SGHRS and CDR2 YFSETQ. The DNA of the CDR3 is TGCGCCACCCACCTTACTAGCGGGGCCACCGGGGAGCTGTTTTTT. It translates to CATHLTSGATGELFF.

The gene calls are TRBV6-6 and TRBJ2-5; no reliable D call. This CDR3 is built from 14 residues. Germline assignment: CDR1 MNHNY and CDR2 SVGAGI (reference sequence). The V end was cut by 7 bases, the J end by 4 bases, with 16 bases between. The CDR3 region is CASTPDIPPETQYF. The CDR3 region has the DNA TGTGCCAGCACCCCCGACATTCCCCCAGAGACCCAGTACTTC.

This clone is a singleton in its sample. The chain links TRBV11-2 to TRBJ1-3; D is ambiguous. CDR1 is SGHAT, CDR2 FQNNGV, per germline. CDR3 length: 13 residues. Trimming stripped 6 bases from V and 0 bases from J, with 6 bases between. The CDR3 sequence: CASRRISGNTIYF. The CDR3 region has the DNA TGTGCCAGCAGGAGGATCTCTGGAAACACCATATATTTT.

The chain employs TRBV12-3 or TRBV12-4 and TRBJ1-1; a weak D match, TRBD1 (6 bases). The CDR3 runs 13 residues. Trimming removed 3 bases at V and 5 bases at J, with 10 bases between. CDR3 DNA: TGTGCCAGCAGTTTGCTAACAGGGACTGAAGCTTTCTTT. Protein sequence: CASSLLTGTEAFF.

The chain uses TRBV5-6 and TRBJ2-5; 13 bases are shared with TRBD2. V shed 4 bases and J 3 bases; nucleotides not matched to a gene: 6. CDR1 is SGHDT and CDR2 is YYEEEE in the germline V gene. The CDR3 has 16 amino acids. This CDR3 is CASSHGLAGAEETQYF. DNA of the CDR3: TGTGCCAGCAGCCACGGACTAGCGGGAGCAGAAGAGACCCAGTACTTC.

The CDR3 DNA reads as TGTGCCAGCTTAGGGACAGCTCGGTTTGTC. Residues: CASLGTARFV. The gene calls are TRBV11-1 and TRBJ2-7; 7 positions match TRBD1. Germline assignment: CDR1 SGHAT and CDR2 FQDESV (reference sequence). The CDR3 spans 10 residues.

The chain couples TRBV6-5 to TRBJ2-2, with a possible D match to TRBD1 (6 bases). The CDR3 length is 15 residues. Germline CDR1 reads MNHEY; CDR2 reads SVGAGI. V lost 1 base and J lost 5, with 11 bases in between. The CDR3 loop reads CASSYFDRMTGELFF. The CDR3 DNA reads TGTGCCAGCAGTTACTTTGACAGGATGACCGGGGAGCTGTTTTTT.

V usage is TRBV24-1 and J usage is TRBJ2-3; tentative D call: TRBD1 (5 bases). The CDR3 sequence is 17 residues long. CDR1 and CDR2 from the germline V gene are KGHDR and SFDVKD. Trimming removed 5 bases from V and 0 bases from J, with 17 bases in between. CDR3 sequence (DNA): TGTGCCACCAGTGTAAGTCCAGGGCGAGTTAGCACAGATACGCAGTATTTT. It yields the protein CATSVSPGRVSTDTQYF.

V gene TRBV4-1 combines with J gene TRBJ1-2; tentative D call: TRBD1 (6 bases). CDR1 is MGHRA, CDR2 YSYEKL, per germline. CDR3 length equals 15 residues. Trimming removed 3 bases at V and 4 bases at J, with 15 bases between. The CDR3 bases are TGCGCCAGCAGCCAGGAAGGGGGGGTTGGCTATGGCTACACCTTC. It translates to CASSQEGGVGYGYTF.

The chain has TRBV9 and TRBJ1-2; 8 bases align to TRBD1. CDR3 length equals 12 residues. V lost 3 bases and J lost 7; bases outside the gene matches: 2. Germline CDR1 SGDLS, CDR2 YYNGEE. In nucleotides, the CDR3 is TGTGCCAGCAGCGGGACAGGGTTTGGCTACACCTTC. Protein product: CASSGTGFGYTF.

The chain couples TRBV24-1 to TRBJ2-1; D is uncertain. V lost 4 bases and J lost 2, with 8 bases in between. Germline lookup yields CDR1 KGHDR and CDR2 SFDVKD. The CDR3 runs to 14 residues. For the CDR3, the DNA is TGTGCCACCAGTGACCTATCCCCCTACAATGAGCAGTTCTTC. This translates into CATSDLSPYNEQFF.

This sequence joins TRBV5-5 and TRBJ2-5; D is unresolved. The germline gives CDR1 SGHKS, CDR2 YYEKEE (reference sequence). Trimming shortened V by 0 bases and J by 1 base, and 13 bases separated the two germline ends. The CDR3 is 16 residues long. The CDR3 region has the DNA TGTGCCAGCAGCTTGGCCCGTTTAGAGATCCAAGAGACCCAGTACTTC. Translated, it gives CASSLARLEIQETQYF.

The chain employs TRBV11-1 and TRBJ2-3; the D is unclear. The V end lost 6 bases, the J end lost 4 bases, and 8 bases lay between the germline ends. Per germline, CDR1 SGHAT and CDR2 FQDESV (reference sequence). This CDR3 is built from 12 residues. CDR3 nucleotide sequence: TGTGCCAGCAGTCGTGCGGCAGATACGCAGTATTTT. It yields the protein CASSRAADTQYF.

The rearrangement uses TRBV29-1 and TRBJ1-1; 9 bases agree with TRBD1. The V and J ends lost 4 bases and 5 bases, in that order; junction bases with no gene match: 5. This CDR3 is built from 13 residues. Germline values: CDR1 SQVTM, CDR2 ANQGSEA. CDR3 bases: TGCAGCGTTGCCCGACAGGGGGAGACTGAAGCTTTCTTT. Amino acids: CSVARQGETEAFF. Variable domain in full (rest from reference TRBV29-1 and TRBJ1-1): SAVISQKPSRDICQRGTSLTIQCQVDSQVTMMFWYRQQPGQSLTLIATANQGSEATYESGFVIDKFPISRPNLTFSTLTVSNMSPEDSSIYLCSVARQGETEAFFGQGTRLTVV.

This chain connects TRBV6-2 or TRBV6-3 to TRBJ1-2, with D possibly being TRBD1 (6 bases). This CDR3 has 17 residues. V lost 2 bases and J 2 bases, leaving 18 bases between the germline ends. Germline V gene sequence: CDR1 MNHEY, CDR2 SVGEGT. The CDR3 reads CASSYGRTAQWNYGYTF. For the CDR3, the DNA is TGTGCCAGCAGTTACGGTAGGACAGCCCAATGGAACTATGGCTACACCTTC.

The chain employs TRBV7-9 and TRBJ2-7, with unresolved D. V lost 2 bases and J lost 6, with 8 bases in between. This CDR3 contains 12 residues. Germline V gene sequence: CDR1 SEHNR, CDR2 FQNEAQ (reference sequence). The DNA of the CDR3 is TGTGCCAGCAGCTTAAGAGGTATCGAGCAGTACTTC. Its translation: CASSLRGIEQYF. Full variable domain (missing parts from reference TRBV7-9 and TRBJ2-7): DTGVSQNPRHKITKRGQNVTFRCDPISEHNRLYWYRQTLGQGPEFLTYFQNEAQLEKSRLLSDRFSAERPKGSFSTLEIQRTEQGDSAMYLCASSLRGIEQYFGPGTRLTVT.

The chain combines TRBV9 with TRBJ1-3; possibly TRBD1 for D (5 bases). V was trimmed by 2 bases and J by 4 bases, leaving 13 bases between them. CDR1 and CDR2 from the germline V gene are SGDLS and YYNGEE. The CDR3 length is 15 residues. The CDR3 coding sequence is TGTGCCAGCAGCGTCGGGGGGTTTACCGGAAACACCATATATTTT. Its protein product is CASSVGGFTGNTIYF. The full variable domain, completed using reference TRBV9 and TRBJ1-3, is DSGVTQTPKHLITATGQRVTLRCSPRSGDLSVYWYQQSLDQGLQFLIQYYNGEERAKGNILERFSAQQFPDLHSELNLSSLELGDSALYFCASSVGGFTGNTIYFGEGSWLTVV.

This rearrangement joins TRBV12-3 or TRBV12-4 to TRBJ2-7; no clear D gene. The CDR3 length is 11 residues. Trimming shortened V by 5 bases and J by 3 bases, and 5 bases separated the two germline ends. The CDR3 sequence is CASSNSYEQYF. CDR3 nucleotide sequence: TGTGCCAGCAGTAACAGCTACGAGCAGTACTTC.

CDR3 residues: CASSLTAIGAEAFF. The CDR3 DNA reads TGTGCCAGCAGTTTGACAGCTATTGGGGCTGAAGCTTTCTTT. The chain recombines TRBV6-5 with TRBJ1-1; perhaps TRBD1 as D (5 bases). The V gene's germline CDR1 is MNHEY and CDR2 SVGAGI. Trimming removed 4 bases from V and 6 bases from J, with 15 bases in between. The CDR3 loop spans 14 amino acids.

The rearrangement joins TRBV4-1 to TRBJ1-5; D is possibly TRBD1 (6 bases). CDR1 MGHRA and CDR2 YSYEKL come from the germline V gene. V was shortened by 3 bases and J by 4 bases, with 13 bases between the two germline ends. This CDR3 contains 15 residues. CDR3 in DNA: TGCGCCAGCAGCCACGATCGGACAGTGAATCAGCCCCAGCATTTT. Residues: CASSHDRTVNQPQHF.

This chain links TRBV7-2 with TRBJ2-2, with TRBD2 as a possible D gene (5 bases). The V end was cut by 4 bases, the J end by 6 bases, with 9 bases between. The CDR3 has 13 residues. Per germline, CDR1 SGHTA and CDR2 FQGNSA. The CDR3 region has the DNA TGTGCCAGCAGCTCGATAGCGTCCGGGGAGCTGTTTTTT. It translates to CASSSIASGELFF.

The V call is TRBV3-1 (or the pseudogene TRBV3-2), the J call TRBJ1-5, with D maybe TRBD1 (5 bases). Per germline, CDR1 LGHDT and CDR2 YNNKEL (reference sequence). The CDR3 length is 15 residues. The ends were cut back, 0 bases at V and 7 bases at J, with 13 bases in the middle. CDR3 DNA sequence: TGTGCCAGCAGCCAAGATTACAGCGGGGGACAGCCCCAGCATTTT. This encodes CASSQDYSGGQPQHF.

This chain uses TRBV9 with TRBJ2-2, with D unclear. The CDR3 spans 15 residues. V was shortened by 6 bases and J by 2 bases, with 14 bases between the two germline ends. Germline-derived CDR1 and CDR2 are SGDLS and YYNGEE. The CDR3: CASTPQARNTGELFF. CDR3 in DNA: TGTGCCAGCACCCCCCAGGCTCGAAACACCGGGGAGCTGTTTTTT.

To note about this clone: Other DNA sequences within the sample encode an identical CDR3. The chain recombines TRBV9 with TRBJ2-5; TRBD1 agrees at 8 bases. From germline, CDR1 is SGDLS and CDR2 YYNGEE. The V segment lost 2 bases and the J segment 1 base; nucleotides outside the gene matches: 1. This CDR3 comprises 14 residues. The CDR3 sequence is CASSVDRGQETQYF. CDR3 in DNA: TGTGCCAGCAGCGTCGACAGGGGCCAAGAGACCCAGTACTTC. The variable domain in full, with the rest retrieved from reference TRBV9 and TRBJ2-5, is DSGVTQTPKHLITATGQRVTLRCSPRSGDLSVYWYQQSLDQGLQFLIQYYNGEERAKGNILERFSAQQFPDLHSELNLSSLELGDSALYFCASSVDRGQETQYFGPGTRLLVL.